These 19 T cell receptor beta chains were sequenced from one sample in a study of T cells expressing NK-cell markers. TCRdb re-called the 5' RACE reads, yielding one record per CDR3 amino acid sequence without DNA. The listing contains about 460,000 distinct CDR3 sequences. Input material: blood T cells: a sorted CD56 or NKG2C T cell subset, CD4+ or CD8+ T cells, or bulk PBMC T cells (not recorded which). The receptors stem from a woman between 45 and 65 years old in good health.

The chain uses TRBV11-1 and TRBJ2-2; the TRBD2 assignment by TCRdb is unverifiable without DNA. This CDR3 spans 17 amino acids. The V gene's germline CDR1 is SGHAT and CDR2 FQDESV (reference sequence). CDR3 amino acids: CASSFPAGEIWTGELFF.

The CDR3: CASSLASGRSDTQYF. The chain has TRBV12-3 or TRBV12-4 and TRBJ2-3; TCRdb selects TRBD2, and the lack of DNA leaves this call unchecked. The CDR3 is made up of 15 amino acids.

The chain carries TRBV12-3 or TRBV12-4 and TRBJ1-1. This CDR3 contains 14 residues. The CDR3 spells CASSAIGVNTEAFF.

CDR3: CASSLGTGGAQNIQYF. The V call is TRBV12-3 or TRBV12-4, the J call TRBJ2-4; the D call of TRBD1 rests on TCRdb alone, since no DNA is present to check it. CDR3 length equals 16 residues.

The chain has TRBV14 and TRBJ2-1; TCRdb designates TRBD1, a call that cannot be tested without DNA. Germline V lookup: CDR1 SGHDN, CDR2 FVKESK. The CDR3 totals 12 residues. CDR3 loop: CASSRQVGEQFF. Together with reference TRBV14 and TRBJ2-1, the CDR3 gives the full variable domain: EAGVTQFPSHSVIEKGQTVTLRCDPISGHDNLYWYRRVMGKEIKFLLHFVKESKQDESGMPNNRFLAERTGGTYSTLKVQPAELEDSGVYFCASSRQVGEQFFGPGTRLTVL.

This chain links TRBV12-3 or TRBV12-4 with TRBJ2-1; TCRdb names TRBD2, which stays unverified in the absence of DNA. The CDR3 contains 14 residues. CDR3: CASAGSHSYNEQFF.

The chain links TRBV5-4 to TRBJ2-1; TCRdb gives TRBD1 as the D gene, but with no DNA this cannot be confirmed. CDR3 length equals 16 residues. Germline V gene sequence: CDR1 SGHNT, CDR2 YYREEE (reference sequence). The CDR3 loop reads CASTLGGGSSYNEQFF.

V usage is TRBV12-3 or TRBV12-4 and J usage is TRBJ1-2; the D call of TRBD1 rests on TCRdb alone, since no DNA is present to check it. This CDR3 comprises 16 residues. The CDR3 here is CASSLAHSRRGSGYTF.

J is TRBJ1-1 and V is TRBV12-3 or TRBV12-4; the TCRdb call, TRBD1, lacks DNA for checking. The CDR3 extends over 11 amino acids. The CDR3 protein is CASSHGQGAFF.

The chain employs TRBV4-2 and TRBJ1-6. The CDR3 has 13 residues. The germline CDR1 and CDR2 sequences are LGHNA and YNFKEQ. The CDR3 loop reads CASSQAGNSPLHF.

The chain combines TRBV4-1 with TRBJ2-1; with no DNA, the TCRdb D assignment of TRBD1 cannot be verified. The CDR3 sequence is 14 residues long. Germline V gene data show CDR1 as MGHRA and CDR2 as YSYEKL. CDR3 sequence reads: CASSRITGGREQFF.

The rearrangement links TRBV20-1 to TRBJ2-1. The CDR3 length is 12 residues. Germline V lookup: CDR1 DFQATT, CDR2 SNEGSKA (reference sequence). The CDR3 spells CSARDYNFWEFF.

The chain is built from TRBV5-1 and TRBJ1-1; TCRdb returns TRBD1, unconfirmable since there is no DNA. The CDR3 runs 15 residues. From germline, CDR1 is SGHRS and CDR2 YFSETQ. The CDR3 sequence: CASSLARAGTGEAFF. The entire variable domain, with the rest obtained from reference TRBV5-1 and TRBJ1-1, is as follows: KAGVTQTPRYLIKTRGQQVTLSCSPISGHRSVSWYQQTPGQGLQFLFEYFSETQRNKGNFPGRFSGRQFSNSRSEMNVSTLELGDSALYLCASSLARAGTGEAFFGQGTRLTVV.

This chain links TRBV6-1 with TRBJ2-1; TCRdb reports TRBD2, a call that lacks DNA to check it against. The CDR3 sequence is 17 residues long. Germline V CDR1 and CDR2: MNHNS, SASEGT. CDR3: CASSDRRASGRAKEQFF.

The CDR3 sequence is CASSPRPDGPPFF. The V gene is TRBV7-9, the J gene TRBJ2-2; TCRdb reports TRBD1, a call that lacks DNA to check it against. Germline CDR1 and CDR2: SEHNR and FQNEAQ (reference sequence). This CDR3 region has 13 residues. Using reference TRBV7-9 and TRBJ2-2 for the parts outside the CDR3, the full variable domain is DTGVSQNPRHKITKRGQNVTFRCDPISEHNRLYWYRQTLGQGPEFLTYFQNEAQLEKSRLLSDRFSAERPKGSFSTLEIQRTEQGDSAMYLCASSPRPDGPPFFGEGSRLTVL.

The chain is built from TRBV6-5 and TRBJ2-2. This CDR3 is 15 amino acids long. CDR1 is MNHEY and CDR2 is SVGAGI in the germline V gene. CDR3 residues: CASRPFGDDTGELFF.

The chain links TRBV7-2 to TRBJ1-1. There are 15 residues in the CDR3. Germline V gene sequence: CDR1 SGHTA, CDR2 FQGNSA. CDR3 protein: CASSLDRRENTEAFF.

The chain couples TRBV3-1 to TRBJ2-2; TCRdb's D call, TRBD1, is unchecked because there is no DNA. From germline, CDR1 is LGHDT and CDR2 YNNKEL (reference sequence). The CDR3 consists of 22 residues. The CDR3 here is CASSQDLQTGRRLARYTGELFF.

The chain links TRBV15 to TRBJ2-1. The CDR3 is made up of 16 amino acids. Germline V lookup: CDR1 LNHNV, CDR2 YYDKDF (reference sequence). This chain's CDR3 is CATSRDRHGSYNEQFF.